This T cell receptor beta chain was obtained from a study of CD8+CD57+ T cells in acquired aplastic anemia. Study results and limitations: Overlapping CD8+ CDR3 repertoires of patients and controls contained nearly 30 shared sequences.

CDR3 and TCR beta VDJ profiling relied on a genomic DNA template. TCRdb analysed the reads with MiXCR anew, one entry per CDR3 protein. The sample holds 400,000 to 450,000 distinct CDR3 sequences, 55% to 70% seen once. Note on this clonotype: Its antigen is unknown.

This TCR came from a human donor in good health, serving as a control. Material: sorted CD4+, CD8+, or CD8+CD57+ T cells (not recorded which) from PBMCs.

CDR3: CSAKKGGANTGELFF. The CDR3 region has the DNA TGCAGTGCTAAAAAAGGGGGTGCGAACACCGGGGAGCTGTTTTTT. The rearrangement links TRBV20-1 to TRBJ2-2; maybe TRBD1 (6 bases). This CDR3 contains 15 residues. The germline V gene has CDR1 DFQATT and CDR2 SNEGSKA (reference sequence). Deletions cut 4 bases from V and 0 bases from J, with 12 bases between.